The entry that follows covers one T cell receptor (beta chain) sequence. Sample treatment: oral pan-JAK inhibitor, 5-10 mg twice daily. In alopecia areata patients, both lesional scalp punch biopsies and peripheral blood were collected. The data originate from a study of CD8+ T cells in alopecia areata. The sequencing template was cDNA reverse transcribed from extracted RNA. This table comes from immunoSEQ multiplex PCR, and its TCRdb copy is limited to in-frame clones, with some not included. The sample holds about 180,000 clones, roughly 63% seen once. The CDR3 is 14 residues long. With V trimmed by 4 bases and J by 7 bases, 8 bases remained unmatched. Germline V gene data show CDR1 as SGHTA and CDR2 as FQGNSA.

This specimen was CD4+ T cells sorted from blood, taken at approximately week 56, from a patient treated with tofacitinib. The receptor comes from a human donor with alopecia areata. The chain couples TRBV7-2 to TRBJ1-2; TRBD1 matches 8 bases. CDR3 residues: CASSSGQGVSGYTF. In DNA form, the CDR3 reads TGTGCCAGCAGCTCCGGACAGGGCGTTTCTGGCTACACCTTC.